This T cell receptor beta chain stems from a study of blood T cell repertoires in COVID-19. Study-level information: Collection of acute and convalescent COVID-19 samples took place in the United States, Italy and Spain. Sources were T cells, B-cell-depleted T cells, or PBMCs; the material itself was cDNA or gDNA.

This clone was counted once. As originally analysed: Estimation of nucleated cell counts was performed using reference gene primer amplification. TCRdb's copy holds only in-frame clones and misses some; the assay was immunoSEQ multiplex PCR. D and trimming were read from the DNA, whereas the V and J calls and clone size are those reported in that table. The sample lists about 68,000 clones; roughly 90% were seen once. V shed 2 bases and J 2 bases; nucleotides not matched to a gene: 12. CDR3 size: 18 residues. The germline CDR1 and CDR2 sequences are SGHRS and YFSETQ. The sequence was obtained from a human donor in a cohort sampled during active COVID-19. Material: peripheral blood. The rearrangement joins TRBV5-1 to TRBJ2-3, with 9 positions matching TRBD2. CDR3 sequence reads: CASSFPTKGGGDTDTQYF. CDR3 DNA sequence: TGCGCCAGCAGCTTCCCTACTAAAGGCGGGGGGGACACAGATACGCAGTATTTT.